The 9 T cell receptor beta chains presented below share a single source sample, sequenced in a study of T cell changes during pregnancy in multiple sclerosis. Sequencing was performed with immunoSEQ multiplex PCR; in TCRdb, only in-frame clones are kept and a portion is missing. The table has some 41,000 clones, about 88% seen once. The input for sequencing was CD4+ T cells from peripheral blood mononuclear cells, taken after pregnancy. The source is a female donor with multiple sclerosis, enrolled in a pregnancy study.

This chain links TRBV7-8 with TRBJ2-5; 16 bases are shared with TRBD2. Germline CDR1 SGHVS, CDR2 FQNEAQ. CDR3 size: 18 residues. The V segment lost 5 bases and the J segment 4 bases; nucleotides outside the gene matches: 10. For the CDR3, the DNA is TGTGCCAGCAGCCTGGGACTAGCGGGAGGGGGGGTTGGAGAGACCCAGTACTTC. Residues: CASSLGLAGGGVGETQYF.

V usage is TRBV19 and J usage is TRBJ2-7, with TRBD2 matching over 9 bases. V was pared by 5 bases and J by 6 bases, with 8 bases of the junction left unmatched. The CDR3 covers 14 residues. Germline assignment: CDR1 LNHDA and CDR2 SQIVND (reference sequence). CDR3 sequence (DNA): TGTGCCAGTAGTTTCACGCGGGAGGGAATCGAGCAGTACTTC. Protein sequence: CASSFTREGIEQYF.

This clone appeared a single time. This chain joins TRBV5-1 and TRBJ1-5; D remains ambiguous. Trimming removed 1 base from V and 5 bases from J, with 13 bases in between. Germline V gene lookup returns CDR1 SGHRS and CDR2 YFSETQ. This CDR3 contains 15 residues. The CDR3 protein is CASSLLGSSDQPQHF. CDR3 DNA: TGCGCCAGCAGCTTGTTAGGTTCGAGCGATCAGCCCCAGCATTTT.

The chain is built from TRBV6-1 and TRBJ2-7; 16 bases agree with TRBD2. Germline V CDR1 and CDR2: MNHNS, SASEGT. J lost 4 bases, V lost 6 bases, and 18 bases had no gene match. The CDR3 runs to 20 residues. CDR3: CASSELTKGLAGGPYYEQYF. CDR3 in DNA: TGTGCCAGCAGCGAATTGACGAAGGGACTAGCGGGAGGGCCTTATTACGAGCAGTACTTC.

The rearrangement joins TRBV18 to TRBJ1-5; D may be TRBD1 (5 bases). CDR3 size: 15 residues. Germline CDR1 reads KGHSH; CDR2 reads LQKENI. Trimming left V 6 bases short and J 4 bases short, with 16 bases between. CDR3 nucleotide sequence: TGTGCCAGCTCTAGCTCAGGGAAGGGAAATCAGCCCCAGCATTTT. This encodes CASSSSGKGNQPQHF.

Only one count was recorded for this clone. The chain has TRBV5-4 and TRBJ2-5; tentative D call: TRBD2 (7 bases). The CDR3 loop spans 16 amino acids. Trimming took 6 bases from V and 5 from J, leaving 23 bases between them. The germline gives CDR1 SGHNT, CDR2 YYREEE (reference sequence). The CDR3: CASTWGAGESGETQYF. The CDR3 DNA sequence: TGTGCCAGCACCTGGGGGGCGGGAGAGTCGGGGGAGACCCAGTACTTC.

The V call is TRBV28, the J call TRBJ1-5; D call uncertain. The CDR3 loop spans 16 amino acids. Trimming left V 1 base short and J 1 base short, with 11 bases between. Germline V gene data show CDR1 as MDHEN and CDR2 as SYDVKM. CDR3 DNA sequence: TGTGCCAGCAGTTTATTCTGGGGAGGAAGCAATCAGCCCCAGCATTTT. Translation: CASSLFWGGSNQPQHF.

This sequence joins TRBV5-1 and TRBJ2-3; 10 bases align to TRBD2. The CDR3 consists of 14 residues. CDR1 is SGHRS, CDR2 YFSETQ, per germline. V was clipped by 3 bases and J by 6 bases; unmatched bases: 4. CDR3 DNA: TGCGCCAGCAGCTCTAGCGGGAGCAGTGATACGCAGTATTTT. It translates to CASSSSGSSDTQYF.

The rearrangement links TRBV6-4 to TRBJ2-2; possibly TRBD2 for D (5 bases). This CDR3 is built from 14 residues. Looked up from germline, CDR1 is MRHNA and CDR2 is SNTAGT. V was trimmed by 0 bases and J by 3 bases, leaving 5 bases between them. Here the CDR3 DNA reads TGTGCCAGCAGTGACTCGCGGGACACCGGGGAGCTGTTTTTT. Protein sequence: CASSDSRDTGELFF.